Reported below is one T cell receptor (beta chain). Its antigen is undetermined. V lost 4 bases to trimming and J lost 3 bases, with 12 bases between them. Germline lookup yields CDR1 MGHRA and CDR2 YSYEKL. This CDR3 spans 14 amino acids. Original processing notes: ImmunoSEQ only sent back junction sequences with no quality scores, so filtering was done differently. Only in-frame clones appear in the TCRdb table, and some are missing; sequencing was by immunoSEQ multiplex PCR. V and J calls and clone size are copied from that table; D and trimming were computed from the DNA. This sample carries roughly 2,300,000 clones, around 93% of them seen once, and the ten largest clones take 0.3% to 0.4%. This record belongs to a study of shared clonotypes between healthy human individuals. Study-level findings and limits: Sharing across a handful of donors was seen in 4% to 6.5% of naive CD4 clonotypes. In contrast to clonotypes shared by all four donors, non-shared clonotypes had lower generation probabilities.

The source is a man between 18 and 29 years old in good health. Some clones in this sample may be carry-over from other donors' samples. The sample consisted of naive CD4+ T cells from PBMCs. Subset: CD45RA+ positively selected. The genes are TRBV4-1 and TRBJ2-5, with a possible D match to TRBD2 (6 bases). The CDR3 nucleotides are TGCGCCAGCAGCCTGCACGGGGGAGAAGAGACCCAGTACTTC. It is translated as CASSLHGGEETQYF.